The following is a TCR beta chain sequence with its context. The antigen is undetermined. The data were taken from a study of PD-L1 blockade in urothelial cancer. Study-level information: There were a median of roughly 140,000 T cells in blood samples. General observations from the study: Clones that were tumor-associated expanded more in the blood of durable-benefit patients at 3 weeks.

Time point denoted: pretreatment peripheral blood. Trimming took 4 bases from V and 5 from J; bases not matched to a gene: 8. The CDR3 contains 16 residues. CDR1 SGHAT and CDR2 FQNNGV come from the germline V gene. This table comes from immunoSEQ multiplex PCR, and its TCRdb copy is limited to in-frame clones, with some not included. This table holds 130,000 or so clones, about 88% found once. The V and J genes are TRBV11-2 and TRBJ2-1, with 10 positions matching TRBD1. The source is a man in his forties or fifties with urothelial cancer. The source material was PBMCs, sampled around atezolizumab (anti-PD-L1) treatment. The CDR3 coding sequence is TGTGCCAGCAGCTCTCCCCGGACAGGGGGGGACAATGAGCAGTTCTTC. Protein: CASSSPRTGGDNEQFF.